Listed below are T cell receptor beta chains from one sample, sequenced in a study of early T cells in non-severe SARS-CoV-2 infection. TCRdb independently ran MiXCR on the 5' RACE reads; one entry per CDR3 protein. This sample has tens of thousands of distinct CDR3 sequences, with around 14% found just once. The sample was whole blood. The receptors shown here come from an adult who was a healthcare worker with PCR-confirmed SARS-CoV-2 infection or an uninfected control (not recorded which). Both conserved end residues are part of each CDR3. The D gene is left open where the match is weak. Some rows mark clone size as missing; the rest say once, few, many or name a class of expanded clone.

abundance,v_gene,d_gene,j_gene,CDR3aa,CDR3nt
.,TRBV7-2,.,TRBJ2-1,CASSLTRNEQFF,TGTGCCAGCAGCCTTACTCGCAATGAGCAGTTCTTC
.,TRBV5-6,.,TRBJ2-1,CASSLVGVQFF,TGTGCCAGCAGCCTAGTCGGGGTACAGTTCTTC
many,TRBV4-1,.,TRBJ2-5,CASSQVVQETQYF,TGCGCCAGCAGCCAAGTTGTCCAAGAGACCCAGTACTTC
.,TRBV30,TRBD1,TRBJ2-7,CAWSVGQGERF,TGTGCCTGGAGTGTCGGACAGGGAGAACGCTTC
few,TRBV15,TRBD1,TRBJ2-2,CATSRTTGTGGTGELFF,TGTGCCACCAGCAGAACCACCGGGACAGGGGGCACCGGGGAGCTGTTTTTT
.,TRBV27,.,TRBJ2-1,CASSFIHTDTNNEQFF,TGTGCCAGCAGTTTCATACACACCGATACGAACAATGAGCAGTTCTTC
many,TRBV27,.,TRBJ2-5,CASSLVPLQETQYF,TGTGCCAGCAGTTTGGTCCCCCTACAAGAGACCCAGTACTTC
.,TRBV9,.,TRBJ1-1,CASSVEGNTEAFF,TGTGCCAGCAGCGTAGAGGGGAACACTGAAGCTTTCTTT
.,TRBV3-1,TRBD2,TRBJ2-1,CASSQAPGLAGVDSSYNEQFF,TGTGCCAGCAGCCAAGCTCCGGGACTAGCGGGAGTTGACAGCTCCTACAATGAGCAGTTCTTC
.,TRBV2,.,TRBJ1-1,CASSVQGWAFF,TGTGCCAGCAGTGTACAGGGATGGGCTTTCTTT
.,TRBV2,TRBD1,TRBJ2-6,CASSATGIAGANVLTF,TGTGCCAGCTCTGCGACAGGGATCGCTGGGGCCAACGTCCTGACTTTC
many,TRBV5-4,.,TRBJ1-4,CASSSDGGYRKLFF,TGTGCCAGCAGCTCGGACGGAGGCTATCGAAAACTGTTTTTT
many,TRBV30,.,TRBJ1-1,CAWEQGTGTEAFF,TGTGCCTGGGAACAGGGTACGGGCACTGAAGCTTTCTTT
many,TRBV7-2,TRBD1,TRBJ2-2,CASSLGYGTVNTGELFF,TGTGCCAGCAGCTTAGGTTACGGGACAGTGAACACCGGGGAGCTGTTTTTT
.,TRBV10-3,TRBD2,TRBJ2-5,CAISPSGGAKETQYF,TGTGCCATCAGTCCCAGCGGGGGGGCGAAAGAGACCCAGTACTTC
.,TRBV7-9,.,TRBJ2-7,CASSPPVSYEQYF,TGTGCCAGCAGCCCGCCAGTCTCCTACGAGCAGTACTTC
.,TRBV7-9,.,TRBJ1-2,CASSGTGNYGYTF,TGTGCCAGCAGTGGGACGGGTAACTATGGCTACACCTTC
.,TRBV7-9,TRBD2,TRBJ2-1,CASSHGTSGYNEQFF,TGTGCCAGCAGCCATGGAACTAGCGGGTACAATGAGCAGTTCTTC
.,TRBV7-3,.,TRBJ1-2,CASSPDGLEGYTF,TGTGCCAGCAGCCCGGACGGTCTGGAGGGCTACACCTTC
.,TRBV29-1,TRBD2,TRBJ2-7,CSVGVAGDYEQYF,TGCAGCGTTGGAGTAGCGGGGGATTACGAGCAGTACTTC
few,TRBV27,.,TRBJ2-7,CASSLSPAYEQYF,TGTGCCAGCAGTTTATCTCCGGCATACGAGCAGTACTTC
few,TRBV19,TRBD2,TRBJ2-7,CASSIRAGGLYEQYF,TGTGCCAGTAGTATCAGAGCGGGGGGGCTCTACGAGCAGTACTTC
.,TRBV7-2,.,TRBJ2-3,CASAGTYSTDTQYF,TGTGCCAGCGCCGGGACCTATAGCACAGATACGCAGTATTTT
few,TRBV5-1,.,TRBJ2-1,CASTPEPRSYNEQFF,TGCGCCAGCACACCCGAACCTCGATCCTACAATGAGCAGTTCTTC
few,TRBV28,TRBD2,TRBJ2-7,CASNRGGPGEQYF,TGTGCCAGCAACCGGGGGGGGCCGGGAGAGCAGTACTTC
many,TRBV24-1,TRBD2,TRBJ2-3,CATSDARPGGPTDTQYF,TGTGCCACCAGTGACGCCAGACCGGGAGGTCCCACAGATACGCAGTATTTT
.,TRBV29-1,.,TRBJ1-2,CSVEHGYTF,TGCAGCGTTGAGCATGGCTACACCTTC
many,TRBV6-5,.,TRBJ1-1,CASSYSIADVTEAFF,TGTGCCAGCAGTTACTCGATCGCAGACGTCACTGAAGCTTTCTTT
once,TRBV20-1,TRBD1,TRBJ2-2,CSVGTANTGELFF,TGCAGTGTGGGGACAGCGAACACCGGGGAGCTGTTTTTT
.,TRBV5-1,.,TRBJ2-7,CASSPIGGSYEQYF,TGCGCCAGCAGCCCCATCGGGGGTTCCTACGAGCAGTACTTC
few,TRBV15,.,TRBJ1-2,CATSSRDGYTF,TGTGCCACCAGCAGCAGGGACGGCTACACCTTC
many,TRBV6-6,TRBD1,TRBJ1-2,CASRAGTGGSGYTF,TGTGCCAGCAGGGCCGGGACAGGGGGCTCTGGCTACACCTTC
many,TRBV7-9,.,TRBJ1-4,CASSLTEKLFF,TGTGCCAGCAGCTTAACTGAAAAACTGTTTTTT
many,TRBV15,.,TRBJ2-1,CATSRDGTSYYNEQFF,TGTGCCACCAGCAGAGATGGAACCTCGTACTACAATGAGCAGTTCTTC
.,TRBV6-5,.,TRBJ1-2,CASTPGPGYGYTF,TGTGCCAGCACGCCAGGCCCTGGCTATGGCTACACCTTC
.,TRBV27,TRBD1,TRBJ1-6,CASSSQGAVYNSPLHF,TGTGCCAGCAGTTCCCAGGGGGCAGTATATAATTCACCCCTCCACTTT
few,TRBV9,TRBD1,TRBJ1-2,CASSPTGTGDYGYTF,TGTGCCAGCAGCCCAACCGGGACAGGCGACTATGGCTACACCTTC
.,TRBV5-1,TRBD2,TRBJ2-1,CASSLVSGDNEQFF,TGCGCCAGCAGCTTGGTCAGCGGGGACAATGAGCAGTTCTTC
.,TRBV18,.,TRBJ1-1,CASSPRAPANTEAFF,TGTGCCAGCTCACCACGTGCCCCGGCGAACACTGAAGCTTTCTTT
many,TRBV6-6,.,TRBJ2-5,CASSYSRVQETQYF,TGTGCCAGCAGTTACTCCAGGGTCCAAGAGACCCAGTACTTC
.,TRBV19,TRBD1,TRBJ2-7,CASSNWTGYSYEQYF,TGTGCCAGTAGCAACTGGACAGGGTACTCCTACGAGCAGTACTTC